Listed here are 22 T cell receptor beta chains from one sample, sequenced in a study of T cell responses to AZD1222 COVID-19 vaccine. Profiling relied on immunoSEQ multiplex PCR, and the TCRdb table lists in-frame clones only, not all of them. In the table there are about 140,000 clones, 92% of which are singletons. Sample: peripheral blood, taken on day 0 of AZD1222 vaccination. Every receptor here comes from an adult in good health.

This clone was counted once. The chain employs TRBV6-2 or TRBV6-3 and TRBJ2-7, with 12 bases identical to TRBD2. Germline V gene data show CDR1 as MNHEY and CDR2 as SVGEGT. CDR3 length: 18 residues. Trimming cost V 5 bases and J 7 bases; bases outside gene matches: 18. The CDR3 region is CASSPLLRLAGVGWEQYF. The CDR3 DNA is TGTGCCAGCAGTCCCTTACTTCGACTAGCGGGAGTAGGTTGGGAGCAGTACTTC.

This clone was found once. V and J are TRBV4-2 and TRBJ1-2; 7 positions match TRBD1. The germline CDR1 and CDR2 sequences are LGHNA and YNFKEQ. Trimming at V came to 4 bases and at J to 0 bases, leaving 5 bases not matched to a gene. The CDR3 extends over 15 amino acids. In DNA, the CDR3 is TGTGCCAGCAGCCGAATAGGACAGGCTAACTATGGCTACACCTTC. This encodes CASSRIGQANYGYTF.

The chain joins TRBV10-1 to TRBJ2-3, with TRBD2 identical over 13 bases. The CDR3 length is 17 residues. Germline CDR1 is WNHNN and CDR2 is SYGVQD (reference sequence). V shed 8 bases, J shed 1 base, and the junction held 9 bases outside the gene matches. The CDR3: CASYQVGTSGGTDTQYF. The CDR3 nucleotides are TGCGCCAGCTACCAGGTGGGGACTAGCGGGGGCACAGATACGCAGTATTTT.

The chain employs TRBV7-4 and TRBJ1-4; D might be TRBD1 (5 bases). CDR3 length: 15 amino acids. Per the germline V gene, CDR1 is SGHVT and CDR2 is SQSDAQ. V was pared by 6 bases and J by 8 bases, with 19 bases between. In DNA, the CDR3 is TGTGCCAGCAGGAGAGAGGACACAGATATCGAAAAACTGTTTTTT. Encoded protein: CASRREDTDIEKLFF. The full variable domain, with the rest looked up from reference TRBV7-4 and TRBJ1-4, is GAGVSQSPRYKVAKRGRDVALRCDSISGHVTLYWYRQTLGQGSEVLTYSQSDAQRDKSGRPSGRFSAERPERSVSTLKIQRTEQGDSAVYLCASRREDTDIEKLFFGSGTQLSVL.

The chain recombines TRBV15 with TRBJ1-5, with D tentatively TRBD1 (6 bases). The CDR3 has 14 amino acids. V lost 1 base, J lost 5 bases, and 9 bases lay in between. Germline V lookup: CDR1 LNHNV, CDR2 YYDKDF (reference sequence). The CDR3 sequence: CATSRVPGDQPQHF. The CDR3, as DNA: TGTGCCACCAGCAGAGTACCAGGGGATCAGCCCCAGCATTTT.

V gene TRBV5-1 combines with J gene TRBJ2-1; 8 bases are a match to TRBD2. With 3 bases clipped from V and 3 bases from J, the junction kept 17 bases outside the gene matches. The CDR3 length is 19 residues. Per the germline V gene, CDR1 is SGHRS and CDR2 is YFSETQ. In DNA, the CDR3 is TGCGCCAGCAGCTCCCCTCCAATTCTCTTAGCGGGAAACTACAATGAGCAGTTCTTC. Protein product: CASSSPPILLAGNYNEQFF.

The V call is TRBV4-2, the J call TRBJ2-1; D remains ambiguous. Between the trimmed V and J ends, which lost 0 bases and 8 bases, there was a span of 14 bases. CDR1 and CDR2 (germline): LGHNA, YNFKEQ. CDR3 length: 15 amino acids. The CDR3 DNA reads as TGTGCCAGCAGCCAAGATACGGCTAGAATGTATGAGCAGTTCTTC. This gives the protein CASSQDTARMYEQFF.

This clone was detected only a few times. This rearrangement joins TRBV27 to TRBJ1-1; D uncertain. The germline CDR1 and CDR2 sequences are MNHEY and SMNVEV (reference sequence). V was shortened by 6 bases and J by 1 base, with 6 bases between the two germline ends. The CDR3 sequence is 12 residues long. In nucleotides, the CDR3 is TGTGCCAGCAGCCAAGGGAACACTGAAGCTTTCTTT. It yields the protein CASSQGNTEAFF.

J is TRBJ1-3 and V is TRBV5-1; D might be TRBD1 (5 bases). The germline CDR1 and CDR2 sequences are SGHRS and YFSETQ. V lost 3 bases to trimming and J lost 2 bases, with 12 bases between them. The CDR3 is 15 residues long. CDR3 residues: CASSSQGTPGNTIYF. CDR3 nucleotide sequence: TGCGCCAGCAGCTCCCAAGGGACCCCTGGAAACACCATATATTTT.

There are a few counts of this clone. The chain joins TRBV11-2 to TRBJ2-3; D is unresolved. V was trimmed by 1 base and J by 4 bases, leaving 3 bases between them. The CDR3 loop spans 12 amino acids. Germline lookup yields CDR1 SGHAT and CDR2 FQNNGV. In nucleotides, the CDR3 is TGTGCCAGCAGCTTAGCGGCAGATACGCAGTATTTT. Protein sequence: CASSLAADTQYF.

The chain uses TRBV5-1 and TRBJ2-7, with D possibly matching TRBD1 (7 bases). The germline V gene has CDR1 SGHRS and CDR2 YFSETQ. Deletions cut 2 bases from V and 3 bases from J, with 18 bases between. CDR3 size: 16 residues. The CDR3 bases are TGCGCCAGCAGCTTCGCGGGACAGACGGGAATCTACGAGCAGTACTTC. This gives the protein CASSFAGQTGIYEQYF.

This chain connects TRBV5-6 to TRBJ2-5, with D possibly called TRBD1 or TRBD2 (6 bases each). Between the trimmed V and J ends, which lost 0 bases and 4 bases, there was a span of 10 bases. The length of the CDR3 is 14 residues. Germline V CDR1 and CDR2: SGHDT, YYEEEE. The CDR3 DNA reads as TGTGCCAGCAGCTTGGGAGGGGGAGGAGAGACCCAGTACTTC. It encodes CASSLGGGGETQYF.

Comment on this clone: Compared with germline, one end of the junction differs, possibly owing to a read error. The CDR3 is CASSLGGTGGTKTQYF. The CDR3 bases are TGTGCTAGCAGCTTAGGTGGGACAGGGGGCACTAAGACCCAGTACTTC. V is TRBV7-7 and J is TRBJ2-5; 12 bases agree with TRBD1. Per germline, CDR1 SSHAT and CDR2 FNYEAQ (reference sequence). CDR3 size: 16 residues.

The J gene is TRBJ2-1, the V gene TRBV29-1, with D hard to call. Germline CDR1 reads SQVTM; CDR2 reads ANQGSEA. This CDR3 comprises 13 residues. Trimming pared 8 bases from V and 7 bases from J, leaving 18 bases between. CDR3 in DNA: TGCAGCTCCGTAGTACCTACGAAGAATGAGCAGTTCTTC. Its protein is CSSVVPTKNEQFF.

The chain carries TRBV6-1 and TRBJ1-6; D remains ambiguous. The germline V gene has CDR1 MNHNS and CDR2 SASEGT. The CDR3 is made up of 18 amino acids. V was pared by 3 bases and J by 2 bases, with 17 bases between. The CDR3 DNA is TGTGCCAGCAGTGATGGTCCTCGGACGTGGACCTATAATTCACCCCTCCACTTT. This sequence encodes CASSDGPRTWTYNSPLHF.

The CDR3 spells CASSQTLLEQFF. CDR3 DNA sequence: TGTGCCAGCAGCCAAACACTGTTGGAGCAGTTCTTC. The chain recombines TRBV7-9 with TRBJ2-1; no reliable D call. Germline V CDR1 and CDR2: SEHNR, FQNEAQ (reference sequence). Trimming took 5 bases from V and 10 from J, leaving 12 bases between them. The CDR3 is made up of 12 amino acids.

The chain has TRBV29-1 and TRBJ2-7, with D possibly being TRBD1 or TRBD2 (5 bases each). The germline V and J ends were trimmed by 6 bases and 1 base, with 10 bases remaining between them. This CDR3 region has 12 residues. Germline V gene lookup returns CDR1 SQVTM and CDR2 ANQGSEA. CDR3 DNA: TGCAGCGTGGGGGTGAGGTCCTACGAGCAGTACTTC. Translation: CSVGVRSYEQYF.

The chain employs TRBV18 and TRBJ2-7; D possibly corresponds to TRBD2 (6 bases). The CDR3 runs to 14 residues. Germline V CDR1 and CDR2: KGHSH, LQKENI. V lost 2 bases and J 1 base, leaving 9 bases between the germline ends. The CDR3 bases are TGTGCCAGCTCACCAGCCGGGGGTTCCTACGAGCAGTACTTC. This translates into CASSPAGGSYEQYF.

The chain joins TRBV3-1 (or the pseudogene TRBV3-2) to TRBJ2-2; 14 bases line up with TRBD2. Germline-derived CDR1 and CDR2 are LGHDT and YNNKEL (reference sequence). The CDR3 contains 16 residues. V gave up 3 bases and J gave up 3 bases; unmatched junction bases: 0. CDR3 DNA sequence: TGTGCCAGCAGCCAGACTAGCGGGAGGGACACCGGGGAGCTGTTTTTT. Protein product: CASSQTSGRDTGELFF.

This clone was counted a single time. J is TRBJ2-2 and V is TRBV9; D unresolved. From germline, CDR1 is SGDLS and CDR2 YYNGEE. V was clipped by 4 bases and J by 7 bases, with 8 bases between them. The CDR3 is 12 residues long. As DNA, the CDR3 is TGTGCCAGCAGCCAGGTGGTCGGGGAGCTGTTTTTT. Translating gives CASSQVVGELFF.

Here the CDR3 reads CASSVQGVGNEQFF. The DNA for the CDR3 is TGTGCCAGCAGTGTGCAGGGGGTAGGCAATGAGCAGTTCTTC. The chain carries TRBV2 and TRBJ2-1, with 7 bases lining up with TRBD1. The CDR3 runs 14 residues. V lost 4 bases to trimming and J lost 6 bases; unmatched junction nucleotides: 6. The germline gives CDR1 SNHLY, CDR2 FYNNEI.

The chain joins TRBV19 to TRBJ2-5; D is unresolved. CDR1 and CDR2 (germline): LNHDA, SQIVND (reference sequence). The CDR3 length is 12 residues. The V gene lost 11 bases and the J gene lost 5 bases, with 15 bases spanning the gap. CDR3 residues: CAAADPAETQYF. CDR3 nucleotides: TGTGCCGCCGCGGACCCGGCGGAGACCCAGTACTTC.